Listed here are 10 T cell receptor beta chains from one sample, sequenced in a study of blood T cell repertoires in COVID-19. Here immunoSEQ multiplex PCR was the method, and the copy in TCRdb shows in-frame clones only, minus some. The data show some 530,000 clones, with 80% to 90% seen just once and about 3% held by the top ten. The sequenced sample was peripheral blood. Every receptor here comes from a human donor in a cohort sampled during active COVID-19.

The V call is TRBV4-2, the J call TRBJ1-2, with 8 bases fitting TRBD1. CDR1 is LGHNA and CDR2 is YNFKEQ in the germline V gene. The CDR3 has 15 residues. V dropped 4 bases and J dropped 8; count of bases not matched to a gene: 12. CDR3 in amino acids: CASSLIVDRAMGYTF. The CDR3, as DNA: TGTGCCAGCAGCCTGATAGTGGACAGGGCCATGGGCTACACCTTC.

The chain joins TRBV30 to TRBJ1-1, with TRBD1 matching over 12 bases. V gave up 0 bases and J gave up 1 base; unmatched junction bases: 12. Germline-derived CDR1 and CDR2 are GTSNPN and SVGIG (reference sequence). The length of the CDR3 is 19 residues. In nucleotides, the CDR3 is TGTGCCTGGAGTGTAGGTCCGGGACAGGGGGCTGGGTGGAACACTGAAGCTTTCTTT. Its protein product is CAWSVGPGQGAGWNTEAFF.

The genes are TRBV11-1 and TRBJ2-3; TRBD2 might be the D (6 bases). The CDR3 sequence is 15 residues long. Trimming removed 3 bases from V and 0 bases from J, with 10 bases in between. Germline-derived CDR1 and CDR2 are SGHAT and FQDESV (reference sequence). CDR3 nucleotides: TGTGCCAGCAGCTTCTACGGGGGAAGCACAGATACGCAGTATTTT. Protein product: CASSFYGGSTDTQYF.

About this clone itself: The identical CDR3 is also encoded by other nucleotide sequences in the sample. The CDR3 protein is CASSPRVYSGANVLTF. The CDR3 DNA reads as TGTGCCAGCAGCCCCCGCGTGTACTCTGGGGCCAACGTCCTGACTTTC. This chain joins TRBV7-9 and TRBJ2-6; D is unclear. The length of the CDR3 is 16 residues. V lost 5 bases, J lost 0 bases, and 11 bases lay in between. Looked up from germline, CDR1 is SEHNR and CDR2 is FQNEAQ (reference sequence).

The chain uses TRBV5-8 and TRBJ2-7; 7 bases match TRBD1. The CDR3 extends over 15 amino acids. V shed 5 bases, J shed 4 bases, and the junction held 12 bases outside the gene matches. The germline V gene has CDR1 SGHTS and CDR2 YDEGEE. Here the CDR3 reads CASSSQRTGDYEQYF. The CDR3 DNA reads TGTGCCAGCAGTTCCCAACGTACAGGGGATTACGAGCAGTACTTC.

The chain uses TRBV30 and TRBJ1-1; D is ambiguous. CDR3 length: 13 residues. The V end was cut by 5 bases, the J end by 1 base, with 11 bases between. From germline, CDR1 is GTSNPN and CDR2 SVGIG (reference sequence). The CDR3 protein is CAWARDRNTEAFF. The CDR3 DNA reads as TGTGCCTGGGCACGAGATCGGAACACTGAAGCTTTCTTT.

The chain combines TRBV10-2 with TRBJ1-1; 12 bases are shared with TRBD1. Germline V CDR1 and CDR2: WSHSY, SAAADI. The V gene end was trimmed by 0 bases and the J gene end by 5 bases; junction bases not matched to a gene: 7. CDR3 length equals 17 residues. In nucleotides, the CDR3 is TGCGCCAGCAGTGAGTCGGGGACAGGGGGCGGAAAGACTGAAGCTTTCTTT. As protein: CASSESGTGGGKTEAFF.

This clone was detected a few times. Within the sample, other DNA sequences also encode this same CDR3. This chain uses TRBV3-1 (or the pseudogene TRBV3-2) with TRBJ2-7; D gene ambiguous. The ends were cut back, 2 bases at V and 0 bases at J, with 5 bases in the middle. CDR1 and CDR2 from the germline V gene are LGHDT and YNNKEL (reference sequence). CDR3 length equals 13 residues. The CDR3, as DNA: TGTGCCAGCAGCCAACCAGGCTCCTACGAGCAGTACTTC. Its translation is CASSQPGSYEQYF.

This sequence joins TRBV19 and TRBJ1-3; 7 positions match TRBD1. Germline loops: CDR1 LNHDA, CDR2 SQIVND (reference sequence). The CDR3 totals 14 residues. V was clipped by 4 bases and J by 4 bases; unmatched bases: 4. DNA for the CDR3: TGTGCCAGTAGTAAAAGGGACAGAGGAAACACCATATATTTT. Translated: CASSKRDRGNTIYF.

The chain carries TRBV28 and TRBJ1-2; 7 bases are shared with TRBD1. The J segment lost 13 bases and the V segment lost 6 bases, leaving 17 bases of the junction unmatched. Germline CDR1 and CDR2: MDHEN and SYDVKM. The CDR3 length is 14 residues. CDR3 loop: CASSRTGIGGACTF. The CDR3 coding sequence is TGTGCCAGCAGCCGGACAGGTATAGGGGGCGCTTGCACCTTC.